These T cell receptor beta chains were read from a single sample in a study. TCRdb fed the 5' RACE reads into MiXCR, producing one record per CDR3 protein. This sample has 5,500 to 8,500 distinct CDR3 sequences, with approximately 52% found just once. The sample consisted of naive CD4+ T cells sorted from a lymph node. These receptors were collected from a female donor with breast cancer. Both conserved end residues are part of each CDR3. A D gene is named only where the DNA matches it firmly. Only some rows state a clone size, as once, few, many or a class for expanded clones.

cdr3_aa: CSVEDPTTNYGYTF
cdr3_nt: TGCAGCGTTGAAGATCCGACGACCAACTATGGCTACACCTTC
j_call: TRBJ1-2
cdr3_length: 14
v_call: TRBV29-1
d_call: NA
clone_size: few

cdr3_aa: CASSFRAGTPYEQYF
cdr3_nt: TGTGCCAGCAGCTTCCGAGCGGGCACCCCCTACGAGCAGTACTTC
j_call: TRBJ2-7
cdr3_length: 15
v_call: TRBV7-3
d_call: NA
clone_size: NA

cdr3_aa: CSASLGTNQPQHF
cdr3_nt: TGCAGTGCTAGTTTAGGGACCAATCAGCCCCAGCATTTT
j_call: TRBJ1-5
cdr3_length: 13
v_call: TRBV20-1
d_call: NA
clone_size: NA

cdr3_aa: CSFLLGDTQYF
cdr3_nt: TGCAGCTTCCTACTGGGAGATACGCAGTATTTT
j_call: TRBJ2-3
cdr3_length: 11
v_call: TRBV29-1
d_call: NA
clone_size: few

cdr3_aa: CASSEREAREKLFF
cdr3_nt: TGTGCCAGCAGTGAAAGGGAGGCCCGCGAAAAACTGTTTTTT
j_call: TRBJ1-4
cdr3_length: 14
v_call: TRBV6-6
d_call: NA
clone_size: NA

cdr3_aa: CASSLSTAVSETQYF
cdr3_nt: TGCGCCAGCAGCCTATCGACCGCCGTTAGCGAGACCCAGTACTTC
j_call: TRBJ2-5
cdr3_length: 15
v_call: TRBV5-1
d_call: NA
clone_size: NA

cdr3_aa: CASSQDRAVSYEQYF
cdr3_nt: TGCGCCAGCAGCCAAGATCGGGCAGTCTCCTACGAGCAGTACTTC
j_call: TRBJ2-7
cdr3_length: 15
v_call: TRBV10-2
d_call: NA
clone_size: NA

cdr3_aa: CASSLDRVSGYTF
cdr3_nt: TGTGCCAGCAGTCTGGACAGGGTTAGTGGCTACACCTTC
j_call: TRBJ1-2
cdr3_length: 13
v_call: TRBV6-5
d_call: TRBD1
clone_size: few

cdr3_aa: CASSGRDRGHEQYF
cdr3_nt: TGTGCCAGCAGCGGACGGGACAGGGGACACGAGCAGTACTTC
j_call: TRBJ2-7
cdr3_length: 14
v_call: TRBV3-1
d_call: TRBD1
clone_size: few

cdr3_aa: CASSSRTLGATGGYTF
cdr3_nt: TGTGCCAGCAGCTCGAGGACTTTAGGGGCGACCGGTGGCTACACCTTC
j_call: TRBJ1-2
cdr3_length: 16
v_call: TRBV7-2
d_call: NA
clone_size: NA

cdr3_aa: CASSWGGAQVAFF
cdr3_nt: TGCGCCAGCAGCTGGGGAGGGGCGCAGGTAGCTTTCTTT
j_call: TRBJ1-1
cdr3_length: 13
v_call: TRBV5-1
d_call: NA
clone_size: few

cdr3_aa: CSAGDNYPGNNEQFF
cdr3_nt: TGCAGTGCTGGGGATAACTACCCGGGAAACAATGAGCAGTTCTTC
j_call: TRBJ2-1
cdr3_length: 15
v_call: TRBV20-1
d_call: NA
clone_size: few

cdr3_aa: CASGRSHQETQYF
cdr3_nt: TGCGCCAGCGGGCGGAGCCACCAAGAGACCCAGTACTTC
j_call: TRBJ2-5
cdr3_length: 13
v_call: TRBV5-1
d_call: NA
clone_size: NA

cdr3_aa: CASSRGTGQGSPLHF
cdr3_nt: TGTGCCAGCAGCCGGGGGACAGGGCAGGGGTCACCCCTCCACTTT
j_call: TRBJ1-6
cdr3_length: 15
v_call: TRBV7-9
d_call: TRBD1
clone_size: NA

cdr3_aa: CASSPLLAENTDTQYF
cdr3_nt: TGTGCCAGCAGCCCCTTACTAGCGGAAAACACAGATACGCAGTATTTT
j_call: TRBJ2-3
cdr3_length: 16
v_call: TRBV11-2
d_call: TRBD2
clone_size: once

cdr3_aa: CASSPPRGDTEAFF
cdr3_nt: TGTGCCAGCAGCCCACCCAGGGGGGACACTGAAGCTTTCTTT
j_call: TRBJ1-1
cdr3_length: 14
v_call: TRBV7-9
d_call: TRBD1
clone_size: NA

cdr3_aa: CASSAPGLNSGNTIYF
cdr3_nt: TGTGCCAGCAGTGCTCCGGGCCTTAACTCTGGAAACACCATATATTTT
j_call: TRBJ1-3
cdr3_length: 16
v_call: TRBV6-6
d_call: NA
clone_size: NA

cdr3_aa: CARLRLKDQRGSESYPYEQYF
cdr3_nt: TGTGCCAGGCTAAGACTTAAGGACCAGAGGGGGTCCGAGAGCTATCCCTACGAGCAGTACTTC
j_call: TRBJ2-7
cdr3_length: 21
v_call: TRBV12-3/TRBV12-4
d_call: NA
clone_size: NA

cdr3_aa: CSARAAQGALTDTQYF
cdr3_nt: TGCAGTGCTAGAGCCGCACAGGGGGCCCTCACAGATACGCAGTATTTT
j_call: TRBJ2-3
cdr3_length: 16
v_call: TRBV20-1
d_call: TRBD1
clone_size: NA

cdr3_aa: CSARDWDQPQHF
cdr3_nt: TGCAGTGCTCGGGACTGGGACCAGCCCCAGCATTTT
j_call: TRBJ1-5
cdr3_length: 12
v_call: TRBV20-1
d_call: NA
clone_size: NA

cdr3_aa: CASSLVGTGSYNEQFF
cdr3_nt: TGCGCCAGCAGCTTGGTAGGGACAGGCTCCTACAATGAGCAGTTCTTC
j_call: TRBJ2-1
cdr3_length: 16
v_call: TRBV5-1
d_call: TRBD1
clone_size: few